This T cell receptor (beta chain) was captured by sequencing in a study of T cell changes during pregnancy in multiple sclerosis. The germline gives CDR1 SNHLY, CDR2 FYNNEI. J was trimmed by 7 bases and V by 5 bases; bases with no gene match: 10. This CDR3 is 16 amino acids long. Here immunoSEQ multiplex PCR was the method, and the copy in TCRdb shows in-frame clones only, minus some. The data contain 65,000 to 80,000 clones, 90% to 95% of them seen just once; the ten biggest clones take up 0.21%. V gene TRBV2 combines with J gene TRBJ2-1; 11 bases align to TRBD2. Sequences were derived from CD4+ T cells from peripheral blood mononuclear cells, sampled before pregnancy. The receptor was derived from a female donor with multiple sclerosis, enrolled in a pregnancy study. This CDR3 is CASSPELAGARNEQFF. CDR3 nucleotide sequence: TGTGCCAGCAGTCCGGAACTAGCGGGAGCCAGGAATGAGCAGTTCTTC.